One and the same sample provided the 13 T cell receptor beta chains below, sequenced in a study of T cells in Graves' hyperthyroidism and ophthalmopathy. The source material, RNA transcripts, was used to amplify TCR beta CDR3 regions. With the HTBI primer set, the TCR CDR3 went through a first round of RT-PCR. MiXCR, run by TCRdb on the multiplex PCR reads, gives a single entry per CDR3 protein. The sample holds about 740,000 distinct CDR3 sequences, about 15% seen once. The specimen was blood. The receptors were gathered from a woman between 18 and 30 years old with Graves' hyperthyroidism.

This clonotype was seen ten or more times. The V gene is TRBV7-2, the J gene TRBJ2-7; perhaps TRBD1 as D (6 bases). Between the trimmed V and J ends, which lost 4 bases and 3 bases, there was a span of 13 bases. Germline loops: CDR1 SGHTA, CDR2 FQGNSA. This CDR3 is 14 amino acids long. CDR3: CASSSTRGGYEQYF. Written as DNA, the CDR3 is TGTGCCAGCAGCTCCACTAGAGGGGGCTACGAGCAGTACTTC.

This clonotype was counted only a few times. The V call is TRBV29-1, the J call TRBJ2-5; a possible D gene is TRBD1 (5 bases). V gave up 7 bases and J gave up 4 bases, with 13 bases separating them. This CDR3 is 12 amino acids long. Looked up from germline, CDR1 is SQVTM and CDR2 is ANQGSEA. The CDR3 sequence is CSGVAGIETQYF. In nucleotides, the CDR3 is TGCAGCGGGGTGGCAGGGATAGAGACCCAGTACTTC.

At least ten counts were recorded for this clonotype. The chain uses TRBV11-3 and TRBJ2-1, with 11 bases fitting TRBD2. After removal of 5 bases from V and 0 bases from J, the junction contained 15 bases not matched to a gene. CDR3 size: 20 residues. CDR1 is SGHNT and CDR2 is YENEEA in the germline V gene. The CDR3 loop is CASSLTGTSGYTYSYNEQFF. CDR3 DNA sequence: TGTGCCAGCAGCCTCACCGGGACTAGCGGATATACTTACTCCTACAATGAGCAGTTCTTC.

The chain is built from TRBV20-1 and TRBJ2-7; D is perhaps TRBD2 (5 bases). Trimming removed 0 bases from V and 3 bases from J, with 12 bases in between. Germline-derived CDR1 and CDR2 are DFQATT and SNEGSKA (reference sequence). This CDR3 contains 14 residues. The CDR3 DNA follows: TGCAGTGCTAGAGAGCTAGAAGAGGGCTACGAGCAGTACTTC. It yields the protein CSARELEEGYEQYF.

This clonotype has a handful of counts. The genes are TRBV10-1 and TRBJ2-1, with D uncertain. The germline CDR1 and CDR2 sequences are WNHNN and SYGVQD (reference sequence). With 3 bases removed from V and 2 bases from J, the gap between germline ends came to 5 bases. This CDR3 region has 13 residues. CDR3 amino acids: CASSDTAYNEQFF. The CDR3 nucleotides read TGCGCCAGCAGTGACACGGCCTACAATGAGCAGTTCTTC.

This clonotype was detected many times. V and J are TRBV18 and TRBJ2-3; perhaps TRBD2 as D (5 bases). The germline V gene encodes CDR1 KGHSH and CDR2 LQKENI. The CDR3 loop spans 15 amino acids. V was shortened by 3 bases and J by 0 bases, with 10 bases between the two germline ends. The CDR3 nucleotides read TGTGCCAGCTCACCTCTGAGCGGCAGCACAGATACGCAGTATTTT. The encoded protein is CASSPLSGSTDTQYF.

Ten or more counts support this clonotype. V is TRBV6-1 and J is TRBJ2-7, with TRBD1 identical over 9 bases. Germline V gives CDR1 MNHNS, CDR2 SASEGT. Trimming removed 6 bases from V and 0 bases from J; junction bases left unmatched: 6. The CDR3 totals 15 residues. CDR3 residues: CASRIGQGSSYEQYF. For the CDR3, the DNA is TGTGCCAGCAGAATCGGACAGGGGAGCTCCTACGAGCAGTACTTC.

This clonotype has at least ten counts. The V call is TRBV5-8, the J call TRBJ1-5, with D perhaps TRBD1 (6 bases). The CDR3 length is 15 residues. Germline CDR1 SGHTS, CDR2 YDEGEE. With 2 bases removed from V and 4 bases from J, the gap between germline ends came to 13 bases. The CDR3 reads CASSFTGSWNQPQHF. The CDR3 nucleotides read TGTGCCAGCAGCTTCACAGGGTCGTGGAATCAGCCCCAGCATTTT. Combining the CDR3 with reference TRBV5-8 and TRBJ1-5 gives the whole variable domain EAGVTQSPTHLIKTRGQQATLRCSPISGHTSVYWYQQALGLGLQFLLWYDEGEERNRGNFPPRFSGRQFPNYSSELNVNALELEDSALYLCASSFTGSWNQPQHFGDGTRLSIL.

At least ten counts were recorded for this clonotype. The rearrangement joins TRBV30 to TRBJ1-5; D not certain. V was trimmed by 5 bases and J by 3 bases, leaving 11 bases between them. The CDR3 loop spans 13 amino acids. CDR1 is GTSNPN, CDR2 SVGIG, per germline (reference sequence). CDR3 loop: CAWDMRPNQPQHF. CDR3 DNA: TGTGCCTGGGACATGAGACCCAATCAGCCCCAGCATTTT.

This clonotype was seen repeatedly, ten times or more. The V and J genes are TRBV20-1 and TRBJ2-5; TRBD2 agrees at 14 bases. J gave up 4 bases and V 2 bases, and 9 bases lay outside the gene matches. Germline CDR1 DFQATT, CDR2 SNEGSKA (reference sequence). The CDR3 contains 17 residues. The CDR3 loop reads CSARSPGTSGRGETQYF. The CDR3 region has the DNA TGCAGTGCTAGAAGCCCCGGGACTAGCGGGAGAGGAGAGACCCAGTACTTC.

This clonotype came up many times. The rearrangement uses TRBV20-1 and TRBJ2-3; D is uncertain. Between the trimmed V and J ends, which lost 1 base and 0 bases, there was a span of 5 bases. Germline V lookup: CDR1 DFQATT, CDR2 SNEGSKA (reference sequence). This CDR3 spans 13 amino acids. The CDR3 bases are TGCAGTGCTAGAGTACATAGCACAGATACGCAGTATTTT. Amino acid sequence: CSARVHSTDTQYF.

CDR3 in amino acids: CASSIVGHPEAFF. Written as DNA, the CDR3 is TGTGCCAGTAGTATTGTCGGGCACCCCGAAGCTTTCTTT. The genes are TRBV19 and TRBJ1-1; D call uncertain. V was cut by 3 bases and J by 8 bases, with 13 bases left in between. Germline CDR1 is LNHDA and CDR2 is SQIVND (reference sequence). The CDR3 loop spans 13 amino acids.

The chain uses TRBV7-2 and TRBJ2-7; the match to TRBD1 covers 7 bases. Looked up from germline, CDR1 is SGHTA and CDR2 is FQGNSA. There are 16 residues in the CDR3. Losses at the gene ends were 3 bases for V and 7 bases for J; bases not matched to a gene: 15. CDR3 amino acids: CASSFPLGTVLDEQYF. In DNA, the CDR3 is TGTGCCAGCAGCTTTCCCCTCGGGACAGTTTTGGATGAGCAGTACTTC.